These 27 T cell receptor beta chains were all obtained from the same sample, sequenced in a study of blood T cell repertoires in COVID-19. Generated by immunoSEQ multiplex PCR, the TCRdb table keeps only in-frame clones and is missing some. Among around 370,000 clones listed, approximately 91% were seen once. Sample: peripheral blood. Receptors originate from a woman between 65 and 79 years old with COVID-19, enrolled during active disease.

V and J are TRBV30 and TRBJ1-6; TRBD1 is a possible D gene (5 bases). The V and J ends lost 3 bases and 10 bases respectively, with 10 bases between them. This CDR3 is 12 amino acids long. Germline values: CDR1 GTSNPN, CDR2 SVGIG (reference sequence). CDR3 in DNA: TGTGCCTGGAGGGCAGGGTGGTCACCCCTCCACTTT. Its translation: CAWRAGWSPLHF.

The chain employs TRBV24-1 and TRBJ2-2, with D maybe TRBD2 (5 bases). V was clipped by 5 bases and J by 4 bases, with 10 bases between them. CDR1 and CDR2 (germline): KGHDR, SFDVKD. This CDR3 comprises 14 residues. CDR3 nucleotides: TGTGCCACCAGTGGACGGGGTTCCACCGGGGAGCTGTTTTTT. It is translated as CATSGRGSTGELFF.

The table lists this clone with a count of one. The J gene is TRBJ2-2, the V gene TRBV7-9; 7 bases are shared with TRBD2. The CDR3 consists of 14 residues. Looked up from germline, CDR1 is SEHNR and CDR2 is FQNEAQ (reference sequence). With V trimmed by 7 bases and J by 4 bases, 6 bases remained unmatched. The CDR3: CASILGGFTGELFF. DNA for the CDR3: TGTGCCAGCATCCTGGGAGGGTTCACCGGGGAGCTGTTTTTT. Full variable domain (rest looked up from reference TRBV7-9 and TRBJ2-2): DTGVSQNPRHKITKRGQNVTFRCDPISEHNRLYWYRQTLGQGPEFLTYFQNEAQLEKSRLLSDRFSAERPKGSFSTLEIQRTEQGDSAMYLCASILGGFTGELFFGEGSRLTVL.

This clone was counted between two and nine times. The rearrangement joins TRBV4-2 to TRBJ2-7, with 14 bases that match TRBD2. After removal of 3 bases from V and 4 bases from J, the junction contained 2 bases not matched to a gene. The CDR3 runs 15 residues. CDR1 and CDR2 from the germline V gene are LGHNA and YNFKEQ. CDR3 DNA sequence: TGTGCCAGCAGCCAGGGACTAGCGGGGGAATACGAGCAGTACTTC. Residues: CASSQGLAGEYEQYF.

The genes are TRBV18 and TRBJ1-2; D unclear. V lost 3 bases to trimming and J lost 0 bases, with 11 bases between them. CDR1 and CDR2 from the germline V gene are KGHSH and LQKENI. This CDR3 is built from 15 residues. CDR3 residues: CASSPYGSTNYGYTF. The CDR3 DNA reads TGTGCCAGCTCACCGTACGGGTCTACTAACTATGGCTACACCTTC.

On this clone: This sample includes further DNA sequences coding for the same CDR3. The V and J genes are TRBV9 and TRBJ2-3; TRBD2 matches 7 bases. The CDR3 has 15 amino acids. In germline, CDR1 is SGDLS, CDR2 YYNGEE. V shed 0 bases and J 1 base; nucleotides not matched to a gene: 2. The CDR3 DNA is TGTGCCAGCAGCGTAGTGGGAGGGGGCACAGATACGCAGTATTTT. Residues: CASSVVGGGTDTQYF.

CDR3 nucleotide sequence: TGTGCCAGTAGTCTCGGCGGGACAGGGGGCCCTAAGCCCCAGCATTTT. Residues: CASSLGGTGGPKPQHF. The chain combines TRBV19 with TRBJ1-5; 12 nucleotides align to TRBD1. This CDR3 region has 16 residues. The germline V gene has CDR1 LNHDA and CDR2 SQIVND (reference sequence). With 5 bases clipped from V and 8 bases from J, the junction kept 10 bases outside the gene matches.

The V gene is TRBV3-1 (or the pseudogene TRBV3-2), the J gene TRBJ2-5; weak D call: TRBD2 (6 bases). Germline V gene lookup returns CDR1 LGHDT and CDR2 YNNKEL (reference sequence). The CDR3 contains 15 residues. Trimming shortened V by 2 bases and J by 5 bases, and 15 bases separated the two germline ends. Here the CDR3 reads CASSQPLRGGETQYF. As DNA, the CDR3 is TGTGCCAGCAGCCAACCGCTCCGTGGGGGGGAGACCCAGTACTTC.

This clone was recorded at least ten times. The chain is built from TRBV2 and TRBJ1-6, with TRBD1 as a possible D gene (5 bases). Germline V gives CDR1 SNHLY, CDR2 FYNNEI. Trimming left V 5 bases short and J 8 bases short, with 10 bases between. The CDR3 has 13 amino acids. The CDR3 here is CASSLQQDSPLHF. In DNA, the CDR3 is TGTGCCAGCAGTCTACAACAGGATTCACCCCTCCACTTT.

This chain joins TRBV7-2 and TRBJ2-3, with D unresolved. This CDR3 comprises 15 residues. Per germline, CDR1 SGHTA and CDR2 FQGNSA. The V gene lost 5 bases and the J gene lost 1 base, with 13 bases spanning the gap. The CDR3: CASSPRSSGTDTQYF. CDR3 coding DNA: TGTGCCAGCAGCCCTCGGAGTAGTGGCACAGATACGCAGTATTTT.

This clone was seen just once. The chain uses TRBV6-6 and TRBJ2-3; D remains ambiguous. Germline V gene lookup returns CDR1 MNHNY and CDR2 SVGAGI (reference sequence). The V and J ends lost 0 bases and 1 base respectively, with 8 bases between them. The CDR3 is made up of 15 amino acids. CDR3 in amino acids: CASSYSRGGTDTQYF. The DNA of the CDR3 is TGTGCCAGCAGTTACTCTCGCGGTGGCACAGATACGCAGTATTTT.

V and J are TRBV20-1 and TRBJ2-5; the match to TRBD1 covers 7 bases. The V gene end was trimmed by 3 bases and the J gene end by 7 bases; junction bases not matched to a gene: 8. Germline CDR1 is DFQATT and CDR2 is SNEGSKA (reference sequence). The CDR3 has 13 residues. The CDR3 DNA reads TGCAGTGCTAGTGGACAGGAGAGTGGGACCCAGTACTTC. This sequence encodes CSASGQESGTQYF.

The genes are TRBV4-1 and TRBJ1-4; tentative D call: TRBD1 (5 bases). Germline-derived CDR1 and CDR2 are MGHRA and YSYEKL. V lost 1 base to trimming and J lost 7 bases, with 10 bases between them. The CDR3 extends over 14 amino acids. The CDR3 protein is CASSQVNRLEKLFF. CDR3 sequence (DNA): TGCGCCAGCAGCCAAGTAAACAGGCTTGAAAAACTGTTTTTT.

A single count supports this clone. This chain links TRBV7-9 with TRBJ1-4; the match to TRBD1 covers 7 bases. J was trimmed by 8 bases and V by 5 bases; bases with no gene match: 11. There are 15 residues in the CDR3. In germline, CDR1 is SEHNR, CDR2 FQNEAQ (reference sequence). As DNA, the CDR3 is TGTGCCAGCAGCCGTCGGACAGGAGAGCGGGAAAAACTGTTTTTT. Residues: CASSRRTGEREKLFF.

DNA of the CDR3: TGTGCCAGTACGCCACCGGTGTTCATGAACACTGAAGCTTTCTTT. Protein: CASTPPVFMNTEAFF. The rearrangement links TRBV7-9 to TRBJ1-1; D remains ambiguous. The CDR3 loop spans 15 amino acids. Germline V gene lookup returns CDR1 SEHNR and CDR2 FQNEAQ (reference sequence). V gave up 9 bases and J gave up 0 bases, with 17 bases separating them.

The chain has TRBV6-5 and TRBJ2-7; 8 bases fit TRBD1. The V gene's germline CDR1 is MNHEY and CDR2 SVGAGI. Trimming at V came to 8 bases and at J to 1 base, leaving 7 bases not matched to a gene. The CDR3 sequence is 14 residues long. In DNA, the CDR3 is TGTGCCAGCGTAGGGACAGGACGATCCTACGAGCAGTACTTC. Amino acid sequence: CASVGTGRSYEQYF.

This clone was observed a few times. The rearrangement uses TRBV3-1 (or the pseudogene TRBV3-2) and TRBJ1-2; 7 bases align to TRBD1. V lost 4 bases, J lost 0 bases, and 2 bases stayed unmatched. CDR1 is LGHDT, CDR2 YNNKEL, per germline (reference sequence). The CDR3 extends over 14 amino acids. The DNA for the CDR3 is TGTGCCAGCAGCCGACAGGGCCCTAACTATGGCTACACCTTC. Translated: CASSRQGPNYGYTF.

This sequence joins TRBV12-5 and TRBJ1-2; no reliable D call. Germline V gives CDR1 LGHNT, CDR2 FRNRAP. V lost 6 bases and J 2 bases, leaving 10 bases between the germline ends. This CDR3 region has 13 residues. DNA of the CDR3: TGTGCTAGTGGACAGAACCGGAACTATGGCTACACCTTC. Its translation: CASGQNRNYGYTF. Combining the CDR3 with reference TRBV12-5 and TRBJ1-2 gives the whole variable domain DARVTQTPRHKVTEMGQEVTMRCQPILGHNTVFWYRQTMMQGLELLAYFRNRAPLDDSGMPKDRFSAEMPDATLATLKIQPSEPRDSAVYFCASGQNRNYGYTFGSGTRLTVV.

The count of this clone is one. This chain links TRBV23-1 with TRBJ1-1; tentatively, D is TRBD1 (5 bases). TRBV23-1 is known as an ORF, though its function is uncertain. This CDR3 is built from 15 residues. V lost 0 bases to trimming and J lost 4 bases, with 12 bases between them. In DNA form, the CDR3 reads TGCGCCAGCAGTCAATCGGGCAGGGTGACCACTGAAGCTTTCTTT. Translation gives CASSQSGRVTTEAFF.

The chain couples TRBV3-1 (or the pseudogene TRBV3-2) to TRBJ1-1, with unresolved D. The CDR3 consists of 16 residues. The V gene's germline CDR1 is LGHDT and CDR2 YNNKEL (reference sequence). V lost 1 base to trimming and J lost 1 base, with 13 bases between them. In DNA, the CDR3 is TGTGCCAGCAGCCAAGTTCGTCCGGGAGGGAACACTGAAGCTTTCTTT. Translation gives CASSQVRPGGNTEAFF.

This clone has only one observation. The chain combines TRBV11-2 with TRBJ2-5; 10 bases are a match to TRBD1. Germline CDR1 SGHAT, CDR2 FQNNGV. J was trimmed by 5 bases and V by 6 bases; bases with no gene match: 6. The length of the CDR3 is 14 residues. Here the CDR3 DNA reads TGTGCCAGCAGTCGCGGACAGGGGGGGGAGACCCAGTACTTC. It yields the protein CASSRGQGGETQYF.

This rearrangement joins TRBV5-1 to TRBJ1-2; D is ambiguous. From germline, CDR1 is SGHRS and CDR2 YFSETQ. The CDR3 extends over 14 amino acids. V shed 2 bases and J shed 0 bases, with 8 bases lying between them. CDR3 sequence: CASSLTDSNYGYTF. Written as DNA, the CDR3 is TGCGCCAGCAGCTTAACAGATTCTAACTATGGCTACACCTTC.

The J gene is TRBJ1-4, the V gene TRBV18, with a tentative D call TRBD1 (6 bases). Germline V CDR1 and CDR2: KGHSH, LQKENI. The CDR3 spans 13 residues. With 4 bases removed from V and 6 bases from J, the gap between germline ends came to 9 bases. This chain's CDR3 is CASSLRQDEKLFF. In DNA form, the CDR3 reads TGTGCCAGCTCACTTCGACAGGATGAAAAACTGTTTTTT.

The rearrangement uses TRBV5-1 and TRBJ1-1; TRBD1 matches 7 bases. V was pared by 1 base and J by 0 bases, with 3 bases of the junction left unmatched. The CDR3 length is 15 residues. The V gene's germline CDR1 is SGHRS and CDR2 YFSETQ. The CDR3 region has the DNA TGCGCCAGCAGCTTGCTTGGGACAGTGAACACTGAAGCTTTCTTT. It codes for CASSLLGTVNTEAFF.

Comments on this clone: Other DNA sequences in the same sample also yield this CDR3. The V call is TRBV5-5, the J call TRBJ1-1, with D perhaps TRBD1 (5 bases). The ends were cut back, 1 base at V and 2 bases at J, with 6 bases in the middle. The CDR3 is made up of 13 amino acids. CDR1 is SGHKS, CDR2 YYEKEE, per germline (reference sequence). The CDR3 sequence: CASSLQGNTEAFF. In DNA form, the CDR3 reads TGTGCCAGCAGCTTGCAGGGAAACACTGAAGCTTTCTTT.

The V call is TRBV4-1, the J call TRBJ2-7, with 8 positions matching TRBD1. From germline, CDR1 is MGHRA and CDR2 YSYEKL. Trimming cost V 4 bases and J 3 bases; bases outside gene matches: 5. The CDR3 length is 14 residues. In DNA, the CDR3 is TGCGCCAGCAGCCCTTGGGACAGGATCTACGAGCAGTACTTC. Its protein is CASSPWDRIYEQYF.

V usage is TRBV5-1 and J usage is TRBJ1-1, with D perhaps matching TRBD1 (6 bases). The germline V and J ends were trimmed by 0 bases and 1 base, with 13 bases remaining between them. The CDR3 is made up of 16 amino acids. The V gene's germline CDR1 is SGHRS and CDR2 YFSETQ. CDR3 region: CASSLGRGAANTEAFF. Written as DNA, the CDR3 is TGCGCCAGCAGCTTGGGACGGGGGGCGGCGAACACTGAAGCTTTCTTT.